Included here is one T cell receptor (beta chain) sequence, with context. Its antigen is unidentified. The sample is drawn from a study of CD8 T cells in ankylosing spondylitis. Findings and caveats of the study: Disease-linked clones reportedly showed significant enrichment in matched ankylosing spondylitis synovial fluid. There was a TCR beta motif, made of roughly eight highly homologous variants, that appeared characteristic of ankylosing spondylitis blood. CD8+ cells made up the disease-linked clones, which were relatively rare in peripheral blood.

The ends lost 1 base at V and 7 bases at J; junction bases unmatched: 6. The CDR3 sequence is 14 residues long. Library preparation for TCR beta used quantitative 5'-RACE with molecular barcodes. TCRdb called the 5' RACE reads again in MiXCR, with one record for every CDR3 protein. The sample comprises about 480,000 distinct CDR3 sequences, approximately 17% of which are singletons, and over 1% rests with the top ten. This sequence joins TRBV12-3 or TRBV12-4 and TRBJ2-7; TRBD2 matches 8 bases. The receptor's source is a male donor with ankylosing spondylitis. Sample: blood, either unsorted or a sorted T cell fraction (not recorded which). The CDR3 here is CASSLVLAANEQYF. The CDR3 nucleotides are TGTGCCAGCAGTTTAGTACTAGCGGCCAATGAGCAGTACTTC.